This entry is about one T cell receptor beta chain. Its antigen is currently unknown. It was into CD45RA+ naive and CD45RA-negative memory subsets that the CD4+ cells were split. This specimen comes from a study of shared clonotypes between healthy human individuals. Germline V lookup: CDR1 MDHEN, CDR2 SYDVKM. Germline trimming cut 4 bases from V and 4 bases from J; bases unmatched to any gene: 7. The CDR3 has 15 residues. Study-wide points: Sampling covered nothing but blood. Tissue TCR repertoires likely differ from those found in blood.

At deep level, the assay was performed. Some clones are missing from TCRdb's copy, which holds only in-frame ones; the method was immunoSEQ multiplex PCR. The sample has 1,500,000 or so clones, over 95% seen once; the top ten hold more than 0.9%. Sequenced input: naive CD4+ T cells sorted from blood. The subset was: CD45RA+ positively selected. This chain joins TRBV28 and TRBJ2-5, with 9 bases identical to TRBD2. The receptor comes from a young man in good health. The CDR3: CASSYEREVGETQYF. The CDR3 DNA reads as TGTGCCAGCAGTTATGAGCGGGAGGTTGGAGAGACCCAGTACTTC. The full variable domain, rest sourced from reference TRBV28 and TRBJ2-5, is DVKVTQSSRYLVKRTGEKVFLECVQDMDHENMFWYRQDPGLGLRLIYFSYDVKMKEKGDIPEGYSVSREKKERFSLILESASTNQTSMYLCASSYEREVGETQYFGPGTRLLVL.